Below are 23 T cell receptor beta chains sequenced from a single sample in a study of identical twins. TCRdb reprocessed the 5' RACE reads via MiXCR and lists one record per CDR3 protein. Of some 730,000 distinct CDR3 sequences in the sample, 18% were seen once. These data were likewise used in another study, on T cells expressing NK-cell markers.

Sample: PBMCs. The receptors were sampled from a woman aged 18 to 35 in good health.

This clonotype appeared a few times. The chain has TRBV10-3 and TRBJ2-1; 12 bases are a match to TRBD2. V shed 10 bases and J 10 bases; nucleotides not matched to a gene: 8. The germline V gene has CDR1 ENHRY and CDR2 SYGVKD. The CDR3 has 13 residues. As DNA, the CDR3 is TGTGCCACCCTAGCGGGAGGGCCGTACGAGCAGTTCTTC. Protein: CATLAGGPYEQFF.

The V gene is TRBV12-3 or TRBV12-4, the J gene TRBJ1-3; no clear D gene. The CDR3 consists of 11 residues. V lost 5 bases, J lost 7 bases, and 6 bases lay in between. This chain's CDR3 is CASSAENTIYF. The CDR3 DNA follows: TGTGCCAGCAGTGCGGAGAACACCATATATTTT.

There are a few counts of this clonotype. The V and J genes are TRBV2 and TRBJ2-5, with 9 bases aligning to TRBD2. This CDR3 spans 14 amino acids. Germline CDR1 and CDR2: SNHLY and FYNNEI. J lost 2 bases, V lost 8 bases, and 6 bases had no gene match. CDR3: CASRGLAGQETQYF. The CDR3 DNA reads as TGTGCCAGCCGGGGACTAGCTGGGCAAGAGACCCAGTACTTC.

CDR3 sequence: CASREGGNTGELFF. The CDR3 DNA reads TGCGCCAGCAGGGAGGGAGGAAACACCGGGGAGCTGTTTTTT. The rearrangement joins TRBV10-1 to TRBJ2-2; D is possibly TRBD2 (6 bases). CDR1 is WNHNN, CDR2 SYGVQD, per germline (reference sequence). Trimming removed 6 bases from V and 2 bases from J, with 10 bases in between. This CDR3 region has 14 residues.

The chain recombines TRBV7-3 with TRBJ2-5; weak D call: TRBD2 (6 bases). The CDR3 is 13 residues long. Germline values: CDR1 SGHTA, CDR2 FQGTGA. V was pared by 4 bases and J by 7 bases, with 13 bases between. DNA for the CDR3: TGTGCCAGCAGCTCGACTAGTTGGGGGACCCAGTACTTC. This translates into CASSSTSWGTQYF.

The V call is TRBV27, the J call TRBJ2-2; TRBD2 agrees at 9 bases. Losses at the gene ends were 6 bases for V and 8 bases for J; bases not matched to a gene: 7. Germline V CDR1 and CDR2: MNHEY, SMNVEV (reference sequence). The CDR3 has 14 amino acids. The CDR3 loop reads CASSPGLAKGELFF. For the CDR3, the DNA is TGTGCCAGCAGCCCGGGACTAGCAAAAGGGGAGCTGTTTTTT.

This clonotype turned up a few times. The chain links TRBV20-1 to TRBJ2-4; D call uncertain. Germline CDR1 is DFQATT and CDR2 is SNEGSKA (reference sequence). The V end lost 0 bases, the J end lost 6 bases, and 12 bases lay between the germline ends. CDR3 length: 14 amino acids. DNA of the CDR3: TGCAGTGCTAGAGAGAAGGGAACCCTAAACATTCAGTACTTC. It specifies CSAREKGTLNIQYF.

The chain employs TRBV5-1 and TRBJ2-1, with D unresolved. Germline loops: CDR1 SGHRS, CDR2 YFSETQ. Trimming took 0 bases from V and 0 from J, leaving 7 bases between them. The CDR3 covers 15 residues. The CDR3 spells CASSLVQNSYNEQFF. CDR3 DNA sequence: TGCGCCAGCAGCTTGGTGCAGAACTCCTACAATGAGCAGTTCTTC.

This clonotype was seen a handful of times. The chain has TRBV4-3 and TRBJ2-7, with a possible D match to TRBD1 (6 bases). The CDR3 is 17 residues long. Per the germline V gene, CDR1 is LGHNA and CDR2 is YSLEER. Trimming shortened V by 0 bases and J by 0 bases, and 15 bases separated the two germline ends. The CDR3 sequence: CASSQDRETGSSYEQYF. Here the CDR3 DNA reads TGCGCCAGCAGCCAAGATCGCGAGACAGGTAGCTCCTACGAGCAGTACTTC.

This clonotype was seen ten or more times. The chain recombines TRBV10-3 with TRBJ2-1, with 11 nucleotides matching TRBD2. Germline V gene sequence: CDR1 ENHRY, CDR2 SYGVKD. This CDR3 spans 13 amino acids. Unmatched junction bases numbered 1, after V lost 8 bases and J lost 4 bases. The DNA for the CDR3 is TGTGCCATCCGGACTAGCGGGTACAATGAGCAGTTCTTC. Amino acid sequence: CAIRTSGYNEQFF.

The rearrangement joins TRBV2 to TRBJ1-1; possible D gene TRBD1, 6 bases. CDR1 and CDR2 from the germline V gene are SNHLY and FYNNEI. V lost 7 bases, J lost 0 bases, and 12 bases lay in between. This CDR3 has 14 residues. The CDR3 region has the DNA TGTGCCAGCAATGGGGGGGCGATGAACACTGAAGCTTTCTTT. Translated: CASNGGAMNTEAFF. The full variable domain, in which reference TRBV2 and TRBJ1-1 provide the parts outside the CDR3, is EPEVTQTPSHQVTQMGQEVILRCVPISNHLYFYWYRQILGQKVEFLVSFYNNEISEKSEIFDDQFSVERPDGSNFTLKIRSTKLEDSAMYFCASNGGAMNTEAFFGQGTRLTVV.

The J gene is TRBJ2-3, the V gene TRBV5-1; D is ambiguous. V lost 6 bases and J lost 0, with 11 bases in between. The CDR3 is 14 amino acids. Germline V gives CDR1 SGHRS, CDR2 YFSETQ. CDR3 residues: CASTPGPSTDTQYF. The CDR3 DNA follows: TGCGCCAGCACCCCCGGCCCTAGCACAGATACGCAGTATTTT.

This sequence joins TRBV25-1 and TRBJ2-5; no clear D gene. The CDR3 runs to 13 residues. Germline values: CDR1 MGHDK, CDR2 SYGVNS. Trimming took 4 bases from V and 5 from J, leaving 11 bases between them. CDR3 DNA sequence: TGTGCCAGCAGTGGTCACGTCCCCGAGACCCAGTACTTC. It yields the protein CASSGHVPETQYF.

This clonotype was recorded a few times. Germline and junction disagree at one end, which may indicate a read error. The rearrangement uses TRBV7-6 and TRBJ2-1; 7 positions match TRBD1. CDR3 length: 15 residues. Germline values: CDR1 SGHVS, CDR2 FNYEAQ. Here the CDR3 DNA reads TGTGCCAGCAGCTCCTGGACAGGCTCCGACAATGAGCAGTTCTTC. Its protein product is CASSSWTGSDNEQFF.

This clonotype was seen a handful of times. In nucleotides, the CDR3 is TGTGCCAGCAGGGACGGGACAGGGAACCAGCCCCAGCATTTT. Protein product: CASRDGTGNQPQHF. The rearrangement uses TRBV6-1 and TRBJ1-5; 9 bases are a match to TRBD1. Germline V gene data show CDR1 as MNHNS and CDR2 as SASEGT. The CDR3 covers 14 residues. Trimming at V came to 6 bases and at J to 7 bases, leaving 7 bases not matched to a gene.

The chain recombines TRBV27 with TRBJ1-2; TRBD1 matches at 7 bases. The CDR3 covers 16 residues. V lost 5 bases to trimming and J lost 4 bases; unmatched junction nucleotides: 13. From germline, CDR1 is MNHEY and CDR2 SMNVEV (reference sequence). The CDR3 nucleotides are TGTGCCAGCAGTCCTACCCCACGGGACAGAACCTATGGCTACACCTTC. Its protein is CASSPTPRDRTYGYTF.

Ten or more counts support this clonotype. The V gene is TRBV5-6, the J gene TRBJ2-1, with TRBD2 matching 7 bases. The junction had 3 bases not matched to a gene; V was cut back by 5 bases and J by 4 bases. CDR1 is SGHDT, CDR2 YYEEEE, per germline. The CDR3 length is 13 residues. The CDR3: CASRRREYNEQFF. The CDR3 DNA follows: TGTGCCAGCAGGCGGCGGGAGTACAATGAGCAGTTCTTC. The full variable domain, rest sourced from reference TRBV5-6 and TRBJ2-1, is DAGVTQSPTHLIKTRGQQVTLRCSPKSGHDTVSWYQQALGQGPQFIFQYYEEEERQRGNFPDRFSGHQFPNYSSELNVNALLLGDSALYLCASRRREYNEQFFGPGTRLTVL.

Many counts were recorded for this clonotype. The J gene is TRBJ2-5, the V gene TRBV18; 7 bases match TRBD2. Germline CDR1 reads KGHSH; CDR2 reads LQKENI. The V gene end was trimmed by 8 bases and the J gene end by 5 bases; junction bases not matched to a gene: 8. The CDR3 totals 13 residues. DNA for the CDR3: TGTGCCAGCAGCCCGGGACTAAGGGAGACCCAGTACTTC. The encoded protein is CASSPGLRETQYF.

This chain connects TRBV29-1 to TRBJ2-1; TRBD2 aligns across 7 bases. Unmatched junction bases numbered 10, after V lost 2 bases and J lost 6 bases. Germline V gene lookup returns CDR1 SQVTM and CDR2 ANQGSEA. The CDR3 has 15 residues. CDR3 nucleotide sequence: TGCAGCGTTGAAATAAGAGGGAGGGCCGGCAATGAGCAGTTCTTC. It translates to CSVEIRGRAGNEQFF.

This rearrangement joins TRBV7-9 to TRBJ2-2, with D possibly being TRBD2 (7 bases). In germline, CDR1 is SEHNR, CDR2 FQNEAQ (reference sequence). V lost 4 bases and J 0 bases, leaving 15 bases between the germline ends. This CDR3 has 17 residues. CDR3 protein: CASSSVYGGPNTGELFF. The CDR3 nucleotides are TGTGCCAGCAGCTCCGTCTACGGGGGGCCGAACACCGGGGAGCTGTTTTTT. The variable domain in full, with the rest retrieved from reference TRBV7-9 and TRBJ2-2, is DTGVSQNPRHKITKRGQNVTFRCDPISEHNRLYWYRQTLGQGPEFLTYFQNEAQLEKSRLLSDRFSAERPKGSFSTLEIQRTEQGDSAMYLCASSSVYGGPNTGELFFGEGSRLTVL.

The rearrangement joins TRBV20-1 to TRBJ2-3; 8 nucleotides align to TRBD2. The CDR3 is 14 residues long. V dropped 5 bases and J dropped 4; count of bases not matched to a gene: 8. Germline V lookup: CDR1 DFQATT, CDR2 SNEGSKA (reference sequence). The CDR3 region is CSARYSGGSDTQYF. CDR3 DNA: TGCAGTGCTCGCTACTCGGGGGGGTCAGATACGCAGTATTTT.

The rearrangement links TRBV6-2 or TRBV6-3 to TRBJ2-4; the match to TRBD2 covers 8 bases. The CDR3 contains 16 residues. Germline trimming cut 5 bases from V and 8 bases from J; bases unmatched to any gene: 14. Germline V CDR1 and CDR2: MNHEY, SVGEGT. CDR3 residues: CASSPHRGGGRYIQYF. CDR3 DNA: TGTGCCAGCAGTCCCCACCGGGGAGGCGGGAGGTACATTCAGTACTTC.

The chain links TRBV21-1 to TRBJ1-2. TRBV21-1 has pseudogene status. The CDR3 totals 16 residues. CDR3 in amino acids: CASSKALVLEPYGYTF. In nucleotides, the CDR3 is TGTGCCAGCAGCAAAGCGCTGGTACTGGAGCCTTATGGCTACACCTTC.